This paragraph reports one T cell receptor beta chain. This table comes from immunoSEQ multiplex PCR, and its TCRdb copy is limited to in-frame clones, with some not included. The sample carries tens of thousands of clones, more than 75% recorded once. These data belong to a study of neoadjuvant anti-PD-1 for oral cavity cancer. Time point indicated: after neoadjuvant nivolumab, at surgical resection. Sequences were derived from PBMCs, sampled after nivolumab (anti-PD-1) treatment. The TCR comes from a person aged 35-79 years with oral cavity squamous cell carcinoma.

CDR3 nucleotides: TGTGCCAGCAGCCTACGACCGACGTCAGAAAAACTGTTTTTT. Translation: CASSLRPTSEKLFF. The rearrangement uses TRBV5-6 and TRBJ1-4; D gene uncertain. V lost 4 bases and J lost 8, with 15 bases in between. CDR1 is SGHDT and CDR2 is YYEEEE in the germline V gene. The CDR3 totals 14 residues.